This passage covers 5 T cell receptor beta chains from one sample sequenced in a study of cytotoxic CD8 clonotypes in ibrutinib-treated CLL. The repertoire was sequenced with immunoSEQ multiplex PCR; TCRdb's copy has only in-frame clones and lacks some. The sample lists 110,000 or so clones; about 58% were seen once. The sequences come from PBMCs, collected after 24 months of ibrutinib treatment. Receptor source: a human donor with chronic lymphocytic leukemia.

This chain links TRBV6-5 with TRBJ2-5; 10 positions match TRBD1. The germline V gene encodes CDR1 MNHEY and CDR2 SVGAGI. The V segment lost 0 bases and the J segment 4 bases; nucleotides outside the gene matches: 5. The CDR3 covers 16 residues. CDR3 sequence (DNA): TGTGCCAGCAGTTACTCGAGGACAGGGGGTACAGAGACCCAGTACTTC. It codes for CASSYSRTGGTETQYF.

The CDR3: CASSSSRRSPGELFF. Here the CDR3 DNA reads TGCGCCAGCAGCTCCTCTCGTAGGTCCCCCGGGGAGCTGTTTTTT. The chain uses TRBV4-1 and TRBJ2-2; D call uncertain. This CDR3 contains 15 residues. Germline values: CDR1 MGHRA, CDR2 YSYEKL. V shed 5 bases and J shed 6 bases, with 16 bases lying between them.

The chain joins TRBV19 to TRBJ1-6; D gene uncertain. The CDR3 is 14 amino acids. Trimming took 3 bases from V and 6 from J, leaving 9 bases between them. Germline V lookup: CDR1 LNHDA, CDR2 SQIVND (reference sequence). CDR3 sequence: CASSMMGGNSPLHF. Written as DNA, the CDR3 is TGTGCCAGTAGTATGATGGGTGGTAATTCACCCCTCCACTTT.

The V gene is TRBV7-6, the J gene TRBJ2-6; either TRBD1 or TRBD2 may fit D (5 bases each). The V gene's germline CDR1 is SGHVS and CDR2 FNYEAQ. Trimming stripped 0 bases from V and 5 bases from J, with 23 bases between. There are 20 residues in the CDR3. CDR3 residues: CASSLALLQGRGERANVLTF. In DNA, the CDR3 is TGTGCCAGCAGCTTAGCGCTTCTCCAGGGTAGAGGGGAGAGGGCCAACGTCCTGACTTTC.

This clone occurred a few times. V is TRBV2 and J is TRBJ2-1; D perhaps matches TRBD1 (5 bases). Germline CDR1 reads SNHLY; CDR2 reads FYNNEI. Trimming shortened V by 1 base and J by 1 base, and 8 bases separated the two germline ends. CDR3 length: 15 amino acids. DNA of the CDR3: TGTGCCAGCAGTGAAGAAGGGGTATCCTACAATGAGCAGTTCTTC. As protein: CASSEEGVSYNEQFF.